The present entry profiles one T cell receptor beta chain with its context. The data belong to a study of blood T cell repertoires in COVID-19. About the research overall: Italy, Spain and the United States were the sources of the convalescent and acute COVID-19 samples. PBMCs, B-cell-depleted T cells, or T cells were the source of the cDNA or gDNA that made up the material.

Trimming took off 4 bases at V and 4 bases at J, with 5 bases between the two ends. CDR3 length: 11 residues. CDR1 is SGHNT, CDR2 YENEEA, per germline. Generated by immunoSEQ multiplex PCR, the TCRdb table keeps only in-frame clones and is missing some. The table has 170,000 or so clones, 85% to 90% seen once. The chain links TRBV11-3 to TRBJ2-7, with no clear D. This TCR was recovered from a man aged 55 to 69 with COVID-19, enrolled during active disease. The sample comprised peripheral blood. For the CDR3, the DNA is TGTGCCAGCAGCTCCAGGTACGAGCAGTACTTC. Translating gives CASSSRYEQYF.